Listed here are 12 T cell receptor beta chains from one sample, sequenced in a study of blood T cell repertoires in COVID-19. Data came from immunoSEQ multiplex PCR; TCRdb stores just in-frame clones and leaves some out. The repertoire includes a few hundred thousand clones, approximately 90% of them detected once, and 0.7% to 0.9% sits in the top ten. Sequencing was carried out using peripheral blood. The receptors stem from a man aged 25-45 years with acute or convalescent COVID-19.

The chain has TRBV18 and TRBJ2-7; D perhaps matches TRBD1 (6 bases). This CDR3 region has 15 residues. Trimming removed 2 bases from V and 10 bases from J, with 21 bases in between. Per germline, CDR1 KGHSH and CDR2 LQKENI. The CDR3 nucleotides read TGTGCCAGCTCACCAAGATCGCTAAGGGGGATGGAACAGTACTTC. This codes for CASSPRSLRGMEQYF.

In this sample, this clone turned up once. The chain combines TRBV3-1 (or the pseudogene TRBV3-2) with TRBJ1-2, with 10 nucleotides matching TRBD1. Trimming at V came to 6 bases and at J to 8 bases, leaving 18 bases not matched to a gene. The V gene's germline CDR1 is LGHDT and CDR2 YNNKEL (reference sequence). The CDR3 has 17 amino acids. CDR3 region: CASSPRDRGGFHLGYTF. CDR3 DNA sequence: TGTGCCAGCAGTCCCCGGGACAGGGGTGGGTTCCATTTAGGCTACACCTTC.

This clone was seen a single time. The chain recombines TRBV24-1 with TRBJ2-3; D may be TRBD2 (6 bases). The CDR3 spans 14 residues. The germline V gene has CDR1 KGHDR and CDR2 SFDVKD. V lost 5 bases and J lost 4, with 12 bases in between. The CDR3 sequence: CATSALTSPDTQYF. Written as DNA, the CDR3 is TGTGCCACCAGTGCTCTAACTAGCCCAGATACGCAGTATTTT.

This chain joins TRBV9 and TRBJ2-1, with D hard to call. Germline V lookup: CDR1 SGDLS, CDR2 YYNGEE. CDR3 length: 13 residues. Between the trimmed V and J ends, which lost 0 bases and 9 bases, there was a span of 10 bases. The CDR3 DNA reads TGTGCCAGCAGCGTAGGAGGATCTGTTGAGCAGTTCTTC. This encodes CASSVGGSVEQFF.

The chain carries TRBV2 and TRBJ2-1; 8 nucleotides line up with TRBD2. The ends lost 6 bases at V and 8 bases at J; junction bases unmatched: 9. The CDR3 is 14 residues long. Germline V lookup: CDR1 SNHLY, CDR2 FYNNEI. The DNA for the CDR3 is TGTGCCAGCAGCCCCCGGACTAGCTCGGATGAGCAGTTCTTC. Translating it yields CASSPRTSSDEQFF. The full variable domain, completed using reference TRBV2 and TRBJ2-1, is EPEVTQTPSHQVTQMGQEVILRCVPISNHLYFYWYRQILGQKVEFLVSFYNNEISEKSEIFDDQFSVERPDGSNFTLKIRSTKLEDSAMYFCASSPRTSSDEQFFGPGTRLTVL.

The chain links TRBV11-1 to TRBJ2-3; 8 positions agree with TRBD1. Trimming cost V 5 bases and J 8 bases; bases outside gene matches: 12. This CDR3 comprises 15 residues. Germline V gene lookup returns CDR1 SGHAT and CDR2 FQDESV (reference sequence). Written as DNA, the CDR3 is TGTGCCAGCAGCCAGGGGGCCCCCGGCTCGGGTACGCAGTATTTT. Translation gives CASSQGAPGSGTQYF.

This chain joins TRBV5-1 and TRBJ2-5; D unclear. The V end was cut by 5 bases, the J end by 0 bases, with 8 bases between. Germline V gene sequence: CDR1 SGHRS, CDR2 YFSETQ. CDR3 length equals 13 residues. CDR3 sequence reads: CASRYDNQETQYF. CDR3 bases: TGCGCCAGCAGGTACGACAACCAAGAGACCCAGTACTTC.

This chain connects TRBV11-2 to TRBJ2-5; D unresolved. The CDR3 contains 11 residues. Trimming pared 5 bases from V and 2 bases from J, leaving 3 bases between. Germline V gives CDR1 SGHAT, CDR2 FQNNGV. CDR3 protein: CASSLQETQYF. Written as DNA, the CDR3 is TGTGCCAGCAGCCTACAAGAGACCCAGTACTTC.

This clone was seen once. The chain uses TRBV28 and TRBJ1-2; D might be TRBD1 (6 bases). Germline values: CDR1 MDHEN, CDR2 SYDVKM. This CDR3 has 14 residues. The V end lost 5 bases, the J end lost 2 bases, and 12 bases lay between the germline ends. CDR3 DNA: TGTGCCAGCAGTCCTATCGACAGGAACTATGGCTACACCTTC. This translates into CASSPIDRNYGYTF.

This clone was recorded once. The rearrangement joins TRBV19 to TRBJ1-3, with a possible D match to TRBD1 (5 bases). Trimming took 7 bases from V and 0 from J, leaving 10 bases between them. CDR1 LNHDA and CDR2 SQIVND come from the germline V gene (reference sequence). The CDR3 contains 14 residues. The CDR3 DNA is TGTGCCAGTAAACCGACAGCCTCTGGAAACACCATATATTTT. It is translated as CASKPTASGNTIYF. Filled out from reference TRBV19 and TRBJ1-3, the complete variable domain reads DGGITQSPKYLFRKEGQNVTLSCEQNLNHDAMYWYRQDPGQGLRLIYYSQIVNDFQKGDIAEGYSVSREKKESFPLTVTSAQKNPTAFYLCASKPTASGNTIYFGEGSWLTVV.

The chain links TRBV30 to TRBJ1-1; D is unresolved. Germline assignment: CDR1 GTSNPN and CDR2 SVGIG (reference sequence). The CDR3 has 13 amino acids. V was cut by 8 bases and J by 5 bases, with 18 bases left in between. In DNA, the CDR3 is TGTGCCGCCTCGACGGGAGGGAAAACTGAAGCTTTCTTT. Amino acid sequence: CAASTGGKTEAFF.

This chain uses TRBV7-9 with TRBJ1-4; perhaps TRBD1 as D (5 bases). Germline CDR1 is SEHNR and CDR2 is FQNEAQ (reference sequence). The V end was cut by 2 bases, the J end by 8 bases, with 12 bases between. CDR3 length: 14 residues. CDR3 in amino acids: CASSLWGVREKLFF. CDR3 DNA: TGTGCCAGCAGCTTATGGGGGGTGAGGGAAAAACTGTTTTTT.